The clone carrying this T cell receptor beta chain was detected many times. Its antigen is currently unknown. This record comes from a study of Graves' ophthalmopathy and Graves' hyperthyroidism. On the study more broadly: Hyperthyroidism was classified as stable if no ophthalmopathy occurred within 18 months of follow-up. General study results and limits: Using a 13-signature model, the authors split ophthalmopathy from stable hyperthyroidism, with under 90% sensitivity and 65% to 82% specificity.

Hyperthyroidism patients had new diagnoses, durations under 2 months, and ages of 18 to 65. Physicians reached a diagnosis by relying on clinical symptoms, serum thyroxine, TRAb, thyroid ultrasound and orbital computed tomography. RNA transcripts yielded amplified TCR beta CDR3 regions. The workflow started with a first-round RT-PCR run with HTBI primers and then moved on to a second-round multiplex PCR. TCRdb reprocessed the multiplex PCR reads via MiXCR and lists one record per CDR3 protein. The sample lists about 590,000 distinct CDR3 sequences; less than 40% were seen once. V was trimmed by 0 bases and J by 7 bases, leaving 7 bases between them. The germline gives CDR1 SGDLS, CDR2 YYNGEE. This CDR3 is 13 amino acids long.

This TCR derives from an adult man with Graves' hyperthyroidism. The sample taken for sequencing was peripheral blood or thyroid tissue (not recorded which). This chain links TRBV9 with TRBJ2-2, with unresolved D. The CDR3 region is CASSVDGGGELFF. CDR3 coding DNA: TGTGCCAGCAGCGTAGACGGCGGCGGGGAGCTGTTTTTT.